This entry lists 21 T cell receptor beta chains sequenced from one sample in a study of T-cell memory formation after mild COVID-19. MiXCR, run by TCRdb on the 5' RACE reads, gives a single entry per CDR3 protein. The sample lists about 440,000 distinct CDR3 sequences, approximately 20% occurring once. What was sequenced was PBMCs or a T cell subset sorted from them (not recorded which). These receptors came from an adult woman who had mild COVID-19 (a few samples of this study predate the infection). Cell type and time point are not known.

This rearrangement joins TRBV4-3 to TRBJ1-6, with D perhaps matching TRBD1 (5 bases). This CDR3 is built from 16 residues. V lost 1 base, J lost 8 bases, and 15 bases lay in between. The germline V gene has CDR1 LGHNA and CDR2 YSLEER. CDR3 in DNA: TGCGCCAGCAGCCAAGCGGCATTAAAGGGGTATTCACCCCTCCACTTT. Translation gives CASSQAALKGYSPLHF.

The rearrangement joins TRBV27 to TRBJ1-1; a possible D gene is TRBD1 (5 bases). The CDR3 runs 16 residues. Germline V gene lookup returns CDR1 MNHEY and CDR2 SMNVEV (reference sequence). Trimming shortened V by 5 bases and J by 8 bases, and 24 bases separated the two germline ends. CDR3 sequence: CASSLVIPRGIGEAFF. The CDR3 nucleotides are TGTGCCAGCAGTCTCGTTATCCCTAGGGGCATCGGGGAAGCTTTCTTT.

In its sample, this clonotype was seen many times. The chain is built from TRBV5-4 and TRBJ2-7; 10 positions agree with TRBD2. Germline CDR1 SGHNT, CDR2 YYREEE (reference sequence). The junction had 6 bases not matched to a gene; V was cut back by 4 bases and J by 2 bases. CDR3 length: 15 residues. This chain's CDR3 is CASSNILAGAYEQYF. DNA for the CDR3: TGTGCCAGCAGCAATATTCTAGCGGGGGCCTACGAGCAGTACTTC.

The sample holds a few counts of this clonotype. The chain carries TRBV7-9 and TRBJ1-2; D unclear. Germline loops: CDR1 SEHNR, CDR2 FQNEAQ (reference sequence). V lost 8 bases to trimming and J lost 6 bases, with 16 bases between them. This CDR3 spans 13 amino acids. CDR3: CASRWSVDDGYTF. CDR3 coding DNA: TGTGCCAGCCGCTGGTCGGTGGACGATGGCTACACCTTC.

This clonotype appeared a few times. This rearrangement joins TRBV4-1 to TRBJ1-4; maybe TRBD1 (5 bases). Deletions cut 4 bases from V and 4 bases from J, with 22 bases between. The V gene's germline CDR1 is MGHRA and CDR2 YSYEKL. The CDR3 extends over 18 amino acids. The CDR3 spells CASSPTTSEGESNEKLFF. The CDR3, as DNA: TGCGCCAGCAGCCCTACTACCTCCGAAGGGGAAAGTAATGAAAAACTGTTTTTT.

The chain joins TRBV7-9 to TRBJ1-5, with unresolved D. Between the trimmed V and J ends, which lost 1 base and 3 bases, there was a span of 10 bases. The CDR3 is 15 residues long. Germline V CDR1 and CDR2: SEHNR, FQNEAQ (reference sequence). The CDR3, as DNA: TGTGCCAGCAGCTTAGGGGCGGAGGCCAATCAGCCCCAGCATTTT. As protein: CASSLGAEANQPQHF.

In this sample, this clonotype turned up a few times. The chain links TRBV7-2 to TRBJ2-1; 10 bases align to TRBD2. The CDR3 sequence is 17 residues long. In germline, CDR1 is SGHTA, CDR2 FQGNSA. V lost 7 bases to trimming and J lost 8 bases; unmatched junction nucleotides: 17. The CDR3 coding sequence is TGTGCCAGCACTAACCTCGGGGGGACTAGCGCCGCACATGAGCAGTTCTTC. Encoded protein: CASTNLGGTSAAHEQFF.

This chain joins TRBV20-1 and TRBJ2-3, with 10 bases aligning to TRBD2. Germline-derived CDR1 and CDR2 are DFQATT and SNEGSKA (reference sequence). Germline trimming cut 3 bases from V and 4 bases from J; bases unmatched to any gene: 7. CDR3 length: 15 residues. The CDR3 region is CSASKGTSDPDTQYF. CDR3 DNA sequence: TGCAGTGCTAGTAAGGGGACTAGCGATCCAGATACGCAGTATTTT.

This clonotype occurred a few times. In DNA, the CDR3 is TGTGCCAGCGACTCACAGGGCGGGTCCACTGAAGCTTTCTTT. Translated: CASDSQGGSTEAFF. The chain recombines TRBV7-9 with TRBJ1-1; D possibly corresponds to TRBD1 (6 bases). CDR3 length: 14 residues. Per germline, CDR1 SEHNR and CDR2 FQNEAQ (reference sequence). Between the trimmed V and J ends, which lost 8 bases and 4 bases, there was a span of 17 bases. The full variable domain, in which reference TRBV7-9 and TRBJ1-1 provide the parts outside the CDR3, is DTGVSQNPRHKITKRGQNVTFRCDPISEHNRLYWYRQTLGQGPEFLTYFQNEAQLEKSRLLSDRFSAERPKGSFSTLEIQRTEQGDSAMYLCASDSQGGSTEAFFGQGTRLTVV.

The V gene is TRBV7-9, the J gene TRBJ1-5, with D maybe TRBD1 (5 bases). Trimming cost V 4 bases and J 7 bases, with 20 bases left between them. The CDR3 length is 16 residues. The germline V gene encodes CDR1 SEHNR and CDR2 FQNEAQ (reference sequence). The CDR3 DNA reads as TGTGCCAGCAGCTCCACACCCTGGCAGGGTGGGCAGCCCCAGCATTTT. Encoded protein: CASSSTPWQGGQPQHF. Full variable domain (remainder filled in from reference TRBV7-9 and TRBJ1-5): DTGVSQNPRHKITKRGQNVTFRCDPISEHNRLYWYRQTLGQGPEFLTYFQNEAQLEKSRLLSDRFSAERPKGSFSTLEIQRTEQGDSAMYLCASSSTPWQGGQPQHFGDGTRLSIL.

The gene calls are TRBV7-2 and TRBJ2-7; D might be TRBD2 (5 bases). The CDR3 is made up of 15 amino acids. CDR1 and CDR2 (germline): SGHTA, FQGNSA. The V end lost 5 bases, the J end lost 1 base, and 15 bases lay between the germline ends. CDR3 sequence (DNA): TGTGCCAGCAGCCCTTGGGGAAGCGGATCCTACGAGCAGTACTTC. Its translation is CASSPWGSGSYEQYF.

In its sample, this clonotype was seen a few times. The chain employs TRBV20-1 and TRBJ2-6; no firm D call. V gave up 5 bases and J gave up 4 bases, with 12 bases separating them. CDR3 length: 14 amino acids. Germline loops: CDR1 DFQATT, CDR2 SNEGSKA (reference sequence). The DNA for the CDR3 is TGCAGTGCTCGCGAGGAATACGGGGCCAACGTCCTGACTTTC. Translation gives CSAREEYGANVLTF.

This clonotype was seen more than once but under ten times. The V and J genes are TRBV5-1 and TRBJ1-2; perhaps TRBD1 as D (6 bases). The CDR3 spans 13 residues. Germline V lookup: CDR1 SGHRS, CDR2 YFSETQ. The V end lost 4 bases, the J end lost 6 bases, and 13 bases lay between the germline ends. The CDR3 is CASSPTGSNGYTF. The CDR3 DNA reads TGCGCCAGCAGCCCCACAGGGTCCAATGGCTACACCTTC.

This clonotype was recorded a few times. The chain employs TRBV7-8 and TRBJ2-7, with D unresolved. Germline V lookup: CDR1 SGHVS, CDR2 FQNEAQ. The CDR3 spans 14 residues. V shed 4 bases and J shed 1 base, with 11 bases lying between them. This CDR3 reads CASSSSISSYEQYF. The CDR3 DNA follows: TGTGCCAGCAGCTCGTCGATTTCTTCCTACGAGCAGTACTTC.

V gene TRBV14 combines with J gene TRBJ2-3; D assignment may be TRBD1 or TRBD2 (5 bases each). Germline loops: CDR1 SGHDN, CDR2 FVKESK. Trimming removed 5 bases at V and 13 bases at J, with 16 bases between. This CDR3 region has 12 residues. The CDR3 reads CASSSTGTFKYF. CDR3 nucleotides: TGTGCCAGCAGCTCAACCGGGACCTTCAAGTATTTT.

This clonotype was seen a handful of times. The chain uses TRBV10-3 and TRBJ2-7; 10 bases are a match to TRBD2. In germline, CDR1 is ENHRY, CDR2 SYGVKD. There are 15 residues in the CDR3. V trimming: 6 bases; J trimming: 4 bases; junction bases outside the gene matches: 9. The CDR3, as DNA: TGTGCCATCAGGGGGGAGACTAGCGGGTTTTACGAGCAGTACTTC. Translated: CAIRGETSGFYEQYF.

This chain links TRBV12-3 or TRBV12-4 with TRBJ2-3, with 9 positions matching TRBD1. The CDR3 is 17 residues long. The junction had 12 bases not matched to a gene; V was cut back by 6 bases and J by 2 bases. CDR3 sequence reads: CASSLTPGQGFTDTQYF. CDR3 DNA sequence: TGTGCCAGCAGCCTTACACCGGGACAGGGATTCACAGATACGCAGTATTTT.

There are many counts of this clonotype. This chain joins TRBV6-2 or TRBV6-3 and TRBJ1-1; no clear D gene. Trimming removed 2 bases at V and 0 bases at J, with 7 bases between. The length of the CDR3 is 14 residues. Germline V gene lookup returns CDR1 MNHEY and CDR2 SVGEGT. The CDR3 loop is CASSYAFMNTEAFF. The DNA of the CDR3 is TGTGCCAGCAGTTACGCGTTTATGAACACTGAAGCTTTCTTT.

The V call is TRBV2, the J call TRBJ2-2; D ambiguous. This CDR3 is 14 amino acids long. In germline, CDR1 is SNHLY, CDR2 FYNNEI. With 6 bases removed from V and 2 bases from J, the gap between germline ends came to 10 bases. In DNA form, the CDR3 reads TGTGCCAGCAGCTTTGACACAAACACCGGGGAGCTGTTTTTT. This translates into CASSFDTNTGELFF.

This rearrangement joins TRBV5-1 to TRBJ2-3, with 9 bases identical to TRBD1. This CDR3 contains 17 residues. The V gene end was trimmed by 0 bases and the J gene end by 1 base; junction bases not matched to a gene: 6. Germline V lookup: CDR1 SGHRS, CDR2 YFSETQ. The CDR3 spells CASSLGTGGSRTDTQYF. In DNA, the CDR3 is TGCGCCAGCAGCTTGGGAACAGGGGGCTCCCGCACAGATACGCAGTATTTT.

The CDR3 sequence is CSGSGQGVPFRQPQHF. CDR3 nucleotides: TGCAGTGGTTCTGGACAGGGGGTCCCCTTTAGACAGCCCCAGCATTTT. The chain is built from TRBV20-1 and TRBJ1-5; 10 positions match TRBD1. After removal of 7 bases from V and 7 bases from J, the junction contained 16 bases not matched to a gene. The length of the CDR3 is 16 residues. Looked up from germline, CDR1 is DFQATT and CDR2 is SNEGSKA (reference sequence).